This T cell receptor beta chain was obtained from a study of blood T cell repertoires in COVID-19. V gave up 6 bases and J gave up 4 bases, with 12 bases separating them. Germline CDR1 and CDR2: MDHEN and SYDVKM. This CDR3 is 14 amino acids long. Authors' analysis steps: Quantification of nucleated cells was approximated via reference gene primer amplification. Assay: immunoSEQ multiplex PCR; the TCRdb copy retains only in-frame clones and omits some. Clone size and V and J calls were adopted from that table, with D and trimming inferred from the DNA. Of roughly 250,000 clones in the sample, about 86% were seen once.

The genes are TRBV28 and TRBJ1-4; no definite D call. Sequenced: peripheral blood. The clonotype was recovered from a person aged 70 to 85 with COVID-19, enrolled during active disease. The CDR3 reads CASSLRVINEKLFF. The CDR3 DNA is TGTGCCAGCAGCCTCCGGGTGATTAATGAAAAACTGTTTTTT.